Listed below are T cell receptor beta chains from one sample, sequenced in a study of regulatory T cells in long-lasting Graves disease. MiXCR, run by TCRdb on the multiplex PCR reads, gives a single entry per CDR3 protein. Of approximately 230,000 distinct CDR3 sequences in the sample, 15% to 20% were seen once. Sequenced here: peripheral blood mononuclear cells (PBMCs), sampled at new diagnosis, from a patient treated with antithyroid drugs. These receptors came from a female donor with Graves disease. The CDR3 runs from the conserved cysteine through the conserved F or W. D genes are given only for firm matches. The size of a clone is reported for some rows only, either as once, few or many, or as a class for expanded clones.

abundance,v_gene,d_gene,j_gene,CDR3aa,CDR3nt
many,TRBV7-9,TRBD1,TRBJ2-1,CASSSPGQGFDEQFF,TGTGCCAGCAGCTCACCGGGACAGGGGTTCGATGAGCAGTTCTTC
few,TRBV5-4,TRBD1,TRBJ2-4,CASSFDRGRNIQYF,TGTGCCAGCAGCTTCGACAGGGGGCGGAACATTCAGTACTTC
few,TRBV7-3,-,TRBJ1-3,CASSPYTNTIYF,TGTGCCAGCAGCCCCTACACAAACACCATATATTTT
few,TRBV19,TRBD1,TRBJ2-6,CASRDRTFSGANVLTF,TGTGCCAGCCGGGACAGGACTTTCTCTGGGGCCAACGTCCTGACTTTC
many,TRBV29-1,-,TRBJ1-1,CSVGRGAWTEAFF,TGCAGCGTTGGTAGGGGGGCCTGGACTGAAGCTTTCTTT
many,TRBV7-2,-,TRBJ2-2,CASSPRAGELFF,TGTGCCAGCAGCCCCAGGGCCGGGGAGCTGTTTTTT
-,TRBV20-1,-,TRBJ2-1,CSVGLADRYEQFF,TGCAGTGTAGGTCTGGCGGACCGTTACGAGCAGTTCTTC
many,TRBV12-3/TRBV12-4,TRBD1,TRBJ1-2,CASSSLDRVDGYTF,TGTGCCAGCAGTTCCCTGGACAGGGTGGATGGCTACACCTTC
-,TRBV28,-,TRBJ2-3,CASSSSYVAQYF,TGTGCCAGCAGTTCATCTTATGTTGCGCAGTATTTT
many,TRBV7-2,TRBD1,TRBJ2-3,CASRPPRGDTQYF,TGTGCCAGCAGGCCACCCAGGGGGGATACGCAGTATTTT
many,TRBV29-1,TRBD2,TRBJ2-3,CSGQLAGGADTQYF,TGCAGCGGACAACTAGCGGGAGGGGCAGATACGCAGTATTTT
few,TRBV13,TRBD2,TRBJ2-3,CASSGLAGASTDTQYF,TGTGCCAGCAGCGGACTAGCGGGAGCGAGCACAGATACGCAGTATTTT
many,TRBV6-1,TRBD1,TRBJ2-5,CASRGPGQGLQETQYF,TGTGCCAGCAGAGGACCGGGACAGGGGCTCCAAGAGACCCAGTACTTC
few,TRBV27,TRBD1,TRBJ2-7,CASSHRDSTTYEQYF,TGTGCCAGCAGTCATAGGGACAGTACCACCTACGAGCAGTACTTC
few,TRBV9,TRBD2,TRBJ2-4,CASSVEGTSGRAVNIQYF,TGTGCCAGCAGCGTAGAGGGGACTAGCGGGAGGGCCGTAAACATTCAGTACTTC
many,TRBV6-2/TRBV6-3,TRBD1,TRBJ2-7,CASSYSRRHFGQGHNEQYF,TGTGCCAGCAGTTACTCGCGGCGCCACTTCGGACAGGGGCACAACGAGCAGTACTTC
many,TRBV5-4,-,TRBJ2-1,CASSFGGYNEQFF,TGTGCCAGCAGCTTTGGGGGCTACAATGAGCAGTTCTTC
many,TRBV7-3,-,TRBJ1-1,CASSLRRDTEAFF,TGTGCCAGCAGCTTAAGGAGAGACACCGAAGCTTTCTTT
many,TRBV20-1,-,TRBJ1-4,CSVLRSNEKLFF,TGCAGTGTCCTCAGGTCTAATGAAAAACTGTTTTTT
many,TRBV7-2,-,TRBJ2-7,CASSFMYEQYF,TGTGCCAGCAGCTTCATGTACGAGCAGTACTTC
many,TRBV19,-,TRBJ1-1,CASRQQGVKAFF,TGTGCCAGTAGGCAACAGGGTGTTAAAGCTTTCTTT
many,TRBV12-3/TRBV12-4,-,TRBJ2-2,CASSKTQGSGELFF,TGTGCCAGCAGTAAGACCCAGGGGTCCGGGGAGCTGTTTTTT
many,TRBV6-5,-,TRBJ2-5,CASSYSGSQTQYF,TGTGCCAGCAGTTACTCGGGCTCCCAGACCCAGTACTTC
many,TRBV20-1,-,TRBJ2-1,CSARSSRSSYNEQFF,TGCAGTGCTAGGTCTAGCCGGAGCTCCTACAATGAGCAGTTCTTC
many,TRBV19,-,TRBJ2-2,CASRGDVNTGELFF,TGTGCCAGTAGGGGGGACGTCAACACCGGGGAGCTGTTTTTT
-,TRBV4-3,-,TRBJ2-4,CASSQDTGVNIQYF,TGCGCCAGCAGCCAAGATACCGGGGTAAACATTCAGTACTTC
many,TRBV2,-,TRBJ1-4,CASSDSPRYEKLFF,TGTGCCAGCAGTGACAGCCCGAGGTATGAAAAACTGTTTTTT
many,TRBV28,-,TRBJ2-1,CASSFPGASGSYNEQFF,TGTGCCAGCAGTTTTCCAGGGGCTTCGGGCTCCTACAATGAGCAGTTCTTC
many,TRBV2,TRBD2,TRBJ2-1,CASSGAGGPYNEQFF,TGTGCCAGCAGTGGGGCGGGAGGGCCTTACAATGAGCAGTTCTTC
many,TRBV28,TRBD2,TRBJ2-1,CASSLTSGRDEQFF,TGTGCCAGCAGTTTGACTAGCGGGAGGGATGAGCAGTTCTTC
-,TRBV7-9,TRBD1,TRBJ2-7,CASSGPGQDLSYEQYF,TGTGCCAGCAGCGGCCCGGGACAGGACCTTTCCTACGAGCAGTACTTC
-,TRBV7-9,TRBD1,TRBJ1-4,CASSYLQGADEKLFF,TGTGCCAGCAGCTACCTCCAGGGGGCGGATGAAAAACTGTTTTTT
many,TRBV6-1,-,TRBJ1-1,CASSLQGGEAFF,TGTGCCAGCAGTCTCCAGGGTGGTGAAGCTTTCTTT
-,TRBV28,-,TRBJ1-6,CASSPPNGSPLHF,TGTGCCAGCAGTCCTCCTAACGGTTCACCCCTCCACTTT
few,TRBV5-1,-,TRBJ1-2,CASSLGGGEGYTF,TGCGCCAGCAGCTTGGGCGGGGGAGAAGGCTACACCTTC
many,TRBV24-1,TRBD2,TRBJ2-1,CATSGQGLAGATYNEQFF,TGTGCCACCAGTGGACAGGGGCTAGCGGGAGCAACCTACAATGAGCAGTTCTTC
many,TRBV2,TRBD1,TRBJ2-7,CASRRGQSGFGEQYF,TGTGCCAGCAGAAGGGGACAGTCGGGGTTTGGCGAGCAGTACTTC
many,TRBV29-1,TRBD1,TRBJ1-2,CSDPRDSPNYGYTF,TGCAGCGACCCCCGGGACAGCCCTAACTATGGCTACACCTTC
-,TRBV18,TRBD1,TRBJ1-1,CASSPAGTGLSNTEAFF,TGTGCCAGCTCACCGGCCGGGACAGGGTTATCGAACACTGAAGCTTTCTTT
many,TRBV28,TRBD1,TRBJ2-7,CASSSGTGDYEQYF,TGTGCCAGCAGTTCCGGGACAGGGGACTACGAGCAGTACTTC
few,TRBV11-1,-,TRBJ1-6,CASSFREHNSPLHF,TGTGCCAGCAGCTTCCGGGAGCATAATTCACCCCTCCACTTT
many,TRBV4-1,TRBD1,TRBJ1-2,CASSQPGTVFSNYGYTF,TGCGCCAGCAGCCAACCCGGGACAGTGTTCTCTAACTATGGCTACACCTTC